Listed below are T cell receptor beta chains from one sample, sequenced in a study of T cells after yellow fever vaccination. Each CDR3 protein is one row after TCRdb ran MiXCR on the 5' RACE reads. This sample has about 74,000 distinct CDR3 sequences, with approximately 6.5% found just once. The sample in question was CD8+ T cells sorted from PBMCs, obtained about 5 days after the first yellow fever vaccination. These receptors all come from a man aged 18 to 35 who received the YFV17D yellow fever vaccine. CDR3s include the opening cysteine and the closing phenylalanine or tryptophan. The D gene is left open where the match is weak. Clone size is stated in some rows and not others, as once, few, many or a class when expanded.

j_call: TRBJ2-5
v_call: TRBV6-5
d_call: TRBD2
clone_size: many
cdr3_aa: CASSLITSGGLTQYF
cdr3_nt: TGTGCCAGCAGCTTAATAACTAGCGGGGGACTAACCCAGTACTTC

j_call: TRBJ1-2
v_call: TRBV10-3
d_call: NA
clone_size: NA
cdr3_aa: CAISESLGDFYGYTF
cdr3_nt: TGTGCCATCAGTGAGTCCCTTGGAGACTTCTATGGCTACACCTTC

j_call: TRBJ1-1
v_call: TRBV7-3
d_call: NA
clone_size: many
cdr3_aa: CASSQSGAMNTEAFF
cdr3_nt: TGTGCCAGCAGCCAAAGCGGGGCCATGAACACTGAAGCTTTCTTT

j_call: TRBJ1-2
v_call: TRBV14
d_call: NA
clone_size: few
cdr3_aa: CASSQDLSVYGYTF
cdr3_nt: TGTGCCAGCAGCCAAGATCTCAGTGTCTATGGCTACACCTTC

j_call: TRBJ2-2
v_call: TRBV10-3
d_call: NA
clone_size: many
cdr3_aa: CAISRETGELFF
cdr3_nt: TGTGCCATCAGCAGGGAGACCGGGGAGCTGTTTTTT

j_call: TRBJ2-1
v_call: TRBV7-3
d_call: NA
clone_size: many
cdr3_aa: CASSLGPSSYNEQFF
cdr3_nt: TGTGCCAGCAGCTTAGGCCCCAGCTCCTACAATGAGCAGTTCTTC

j_call: TRBJ2-2
v_call: TRBV20-1
d_call: TRBD1
clone_size: NA
cdr3_aa: CSARDQWTGLTGELFF
cdr3_nt: TGCAGTGCTAGAGATCAATGGACAGGGCTCACCGGGGAGCTGTTTTTT

j_call: TRBJ1-1
v_call: TRBV4-3
d_call: NA
clone_size: few
cdr3_aa: CASSQDEGLNTEAFF
cdr3_nt: TGCGCCAGCAGCCAAGATGAGGGCCTGAACACTGAAGCTTTCTTT

j_call: TRBJ1-4
v_call: TRBV4-1
d_call: TRBD1
clone_size: many
cdr3_aa: CASSQTGLNEKLFF
cdr3_nt: TGCGCCAGCAGCCAGACAGGGCTTAATGAAAAACTGTTTTTT

j_call: TRBJ2-2
v_call: TRBV7-8
d_call: TRBD1
clone_size: few
cdr3_aa: CASRQGQGPTGELFF
cdr3_nt: TGTGCCAGCAGACAAGGACAGGGGCCCACCGGGGAGCTGTTTTTT

j_call: TRBJ2-1
v_call: TRBV29-1
d_call: NA
clone_size: few
cdr3_aa: CSVETETYNEQFF
cdr3_nt: TGCAGCGTTGAGACAGAAACCTACAATGAGCAGTTCTTC

j_call: TRBJ2-2
v_call: TRBV6-2/TRBV6-3
d_call: TRBD1
clone_size: few
cdr3_aa: CASRKTGNLRRTGELFF
cdr3_nt: TGTGCCAGCAGGAAGACAGGGAACCTGCGTCGAACCGGGGAGCTGTTTTTT

j_call: TRBJ2-1
v_call: TRBV13
d_call: NA
clone_size: many
cdr3_aa: CASSLGGGLYNEQFF
cdr3_nt: TGTGCCAGCAGCTTAGGGGGGGGCCTATACAATGAGCAGTTCTTC

j_call: TRBJ2-1
v_call: TRBV7-8
d_call: NA
clone_size: many
cdr3_aa: CASSLMAINEQFF
cdr3_nt: TGTGCCAGCAGCTTAATGGCTATCAATGAGCAGTTCTTC

j_call: TRBJ2-3
v_call: TRBV6-1
d_call: TRBD2
clone_size: few
cdr3_aa: CASSGPSGGSTDTQYF
cdr3_nt: TGTGCCAGCAGTGGGCCTAGCGGGGGGAGCACAGATACGCAGTATTTT

j_call: TRBJ2-7
v_call: TRBV19
d_call: NA
clone_size: many
cdr3_aa: CASSLVGGSSYEQYF
cdr3_nt: TGTGCCAGTAGTTTAGTGGGGGGCTCCTCCTACGAGCAGTACTTC

j_call: TRBJ2-1
v_call: TRBV2
d_call: TRBD1
clone_size: many
cdr3_aa: CASSVGTGEVEQFF
cdr3_nt: TGTGCCAGCAGTGTGGGGACAGGGGAGGTGGAGCAGTTCTTC

j_call: TRBJ2-3
v_call: TRBV20-1
d_call: NA
clone_size: many
cdr3_aa: CSARGLTWPADTQYF
cdr3_nt: TGCAGTGCTAGGGGACTCACCTGGCCGGCAGATACGCAGTATTTT

j_call: TRBJ2-7
v_call: TRBV9
d_call: NA
clone_size: many
cdr3_aa: CASSPQGRLSGEQYF
cdr3_nt: TGTGCCAGCAGCCCCCAGGGCCGGTTATCGGGCGAGCAGTACTTC

j_call: TRBJ1-1
v_call: TRBV12-3/TRBV12-4
d_call: TRBD1
clone_size: many
cdr3_aa: CASSLARDRGLNTEAFF
cdr3_nt: TGTGCCAGCAGTTTAGCTAGGGACAGGGGACTGAACACTGAAGCTTTCTTT

j_call: TRBJ1-5
v_call: TRBV6-1
d_call: NA
clone_size: NA
cdr3_aa: CASSDWGSGNQPQHF
cdr3_nt: TGTGCCAGCAGTGATTGGGGGTCCGGCAATCAGCCCCAGCATTTT

j_call: TRBJ1-1
v_call: TRBV6-6
d_call: NA
clone_size: few
cdr3_aa: CASIDEQGEAFF
cdr3_nt: TGTGCCAGCATCGATGAACAGGGTGAAGCTTTCTTT

j_call: TRBJ2-1
v_call: TRBV27
d_call: NA
clone_size: many
cdr3_aa: CASSLLESSYNEQFF
cdr3_nt: TGTGCCAGCAGTTTACTGGAGAGCTCCTACAATGAGCAGTTCTTC

j_call: TRBJ1-2
v_call: TRBV6-1
d_call: NA
clone_size: few
cdr3_aa: CASSEEVVINYGYTF
cdr3_nt: TGTGCCAGCAGTGAAGAGGTAGTCATTAACTATGGCTACACCTTC